This T cell receptor beta chain is drawn from a study of T cell responses to AZD1222 COVID-19 vaccine. Whole-study findings and limits: All repertoire sampling was performed exclusively after the peak T cell response. Baseline antibody screening turned up just a handful of seropositive AZD1222 recipients. Donors in the cohort were predominantly white British and more often female, and clonal diversity was possibly underestimated.

Turning to this clone: Its antigen is currently unknown.

Repertoires were generated with immunoSEQ multiplex PCR, while TCRdb's copy carries only in-frame clones and drops some. The table lists over 150,000 clones, about 93% of them singletons. This CDR3 spans 12 amino acids. Per germline, CDR1 MNHEY and CDR2 SMNVEV (reference sequence). V shed 3 bases and J 15 bases; nucleotides not matched to a gene: 5. Specimen: peripheral blood, collected 28 days after the second dose of the MenACWY control vaccine. The origin of this receptor is an adult who received the MenACWY meningococcal vaccine as a control. The chain joins TRBV27 to TRBJ1-6, with 7 positions matching TRBD1. Written as DNA, the CDR3 is TGTGCCAGCAGTTTGTTACAGGGGCTCCTCCACTTT. Translating it yields CASSLLQGLLHF.